The clone carrying this T cell receptor (beta chain) was counted once. Its antigen remains unidentified. The data derive from a study of T cell responses to AZD1222 COVID-19 vaccine. Study conclusions and caveats: AZD1222 recipients seropositive at baseline numbered only five or six.

Repertoires were generated with immunoSEQ multiplex PCR, while TCRdb's copy carries only in-frame clones and drops some. Of 130,000 or so clones listed, about 90% are singletons. CDR1 and CDR2 from the germline V gene are SGHNT and YYREEE (reference sequence). This CDR3 is built from 15 residues. Trimming cost V 0 bases and J 1 base; bases outside gene matches: 3. The sequence was obtained from an adult who received the MenACWY meningococcal vaccine as a control. This specimen was peripheral blood, taken 28 days after the second dose of the MenACWY control vaccine. The J gene is TRBJ1-1, the V gene TRBV5-4; TRBD1 agrees at 7 bases. The CDR3 DNA follows: TGTGCCAGCAGCTTGGGGGGACAGACGAACACTGAAGCTTTCTTT. It translates to CASSLGGQTNTEAFF.